This T cell receptor beta chain emerged from a study of breast tumors, draining lymph nodes, adjacent tissues. General study results and limits: Tumor repertoires ranked between lymph nodes and nontumor tissue in diversity, with V and J gene preferences.

The table lists this clonotype with many counts. Its antigen is undetermined. V lost 4 bases and J lost 0, with 13 bases in between. Germline-derived CDR1 and CDR2 are GTSNPN and SVGIG (reference sequence). The CDR3 runs 14 residues. Samples came from axillary lymph nodes draining the breast cancer. MiXCR, applied by TCRdb to the multiplex PCR reads, yields one record per CDR3 protein. Of some 170,000 distinct CDR3 sequences listed, about 30% are singletons. This TCR came from a female donor with breast cancer. Some clones in this sample may be carry-over from other donors' samples. J is TRBJ2-7 and V is TRBV30; no reliable D call. Sequenced sample: axillary lymph node tissue. CDR3 residues: CAWMVDRSSYEQYF. The CDR3 coding sequence is TGTGCCTGGATGGTCGATAGGAGCTCCTACGAGCAGTACTTC.